The T cell receptor (beta chain) under discussion was sequenced for a study of T cell responses to AZD1222 COVID-19 vaccine. Germline values: CDR1 SGHTA, CDR2 FQGNSA. After removal of 5 bases from V and 8 bases from J, the junction contained 10 bases not matched to a gene. This CDR3 is 14 amino acids long. TCRdb's table, derived via immunoSEQ multiplex PCR, lists solely in-frame clones and lacks some. The table shows 90,000 to 120,000 clones, with 87% occurring only once. This specimen was peripheral blood, taken on day 0 of AZD1222 vaccination. The V and J genes are TRBV7-2 and TRBJ1-2; 8 nucleotides align to TRBD1. The sequence was obtained from an adult in good health. CDR3 sequence: CASSADRGPWGYTF. CDR3 bases: TGTGCCAGCAGCGCAGACAGGGGCCCTTGGGGCTACACCTTC.